The clone carrying this TCR beta chain was found many times. The antigen is unknown. The data were taken from a study of CD8 T cells in ankylosing spondylitis. Broader study findings: Reportedly, matched ankylosing spondylitis synovial fluid was significantly enriched for disease-linked clones. Eight or nine highly homologous variants made up a TCR beta motif that seemed to typify ankylosing spondylitis blood. CD8+ by phenotype, disease-linked clones were relatively rare in peripheral blood. Earlier literature documents some of the motif variants in reactive arthritis synovial fluid and blood.

The TCR beta libraries were generated through quantitative 5'-RACE incorporating molecular barcodes. TCRdb reprocessed the 5' RACE reads via MiXCR and lists one record per CDR3 protein. Of about 210,000 distinct CDR3 sequences listed, just under 7.5% are singletons. The V gene's germline CDR1 is MNHEY and CDR2 SVGEGT. The V and J ends lost 6 bases and 2 bases, in that order; junction bases with no gene match: 11. The CDR3 consists of 18 residues. The receptor comes from a male donor with ankylosing spondylitis. V is TRBV6-2 or TRBV6-3 and J is TRBJ2-5; 14 bases are shared with TRBD2. The specimen sequenced was blood, either unsorted or a sorted T cell fraction (not recorded which). DNA of the CDR3: TGTGCCAGCAGCTCACCGGGACTAGCGGGAGTCCCACAAGAGACCCAGTACTTC. It is translated as CASSSPGLAGVPQETQYF.